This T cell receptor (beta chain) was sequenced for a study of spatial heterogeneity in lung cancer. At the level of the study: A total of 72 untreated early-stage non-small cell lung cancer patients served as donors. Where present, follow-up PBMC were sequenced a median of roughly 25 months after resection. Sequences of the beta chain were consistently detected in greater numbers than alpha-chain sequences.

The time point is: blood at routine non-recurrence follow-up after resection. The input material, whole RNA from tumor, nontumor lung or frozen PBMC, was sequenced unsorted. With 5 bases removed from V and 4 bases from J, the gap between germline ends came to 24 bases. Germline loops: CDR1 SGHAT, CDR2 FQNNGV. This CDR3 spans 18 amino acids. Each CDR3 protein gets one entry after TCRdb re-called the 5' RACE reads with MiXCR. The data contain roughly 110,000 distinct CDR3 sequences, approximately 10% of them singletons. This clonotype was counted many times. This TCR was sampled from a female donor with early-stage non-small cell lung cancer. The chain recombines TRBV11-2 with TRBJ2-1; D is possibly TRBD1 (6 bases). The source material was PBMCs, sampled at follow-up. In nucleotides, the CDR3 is TGTGCCAGCAGCCATTACCACCGTAGGACAGCCCCGTACAATGAGCAGTTCTTC. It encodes CASSHYHRRTAPYNEQFF.